The text below deals with one T cell receptor (beta chain). Its specificity is unknown. Here the CDR3 omits its conserved ending phenylalanine or tryptophan, so a read error is the likely source. In this cohort, patients with other autoimmune diseases, uncontrolled infections, pregnancy or lactation were excluded. The data are from a study of Graves' ophthalmopathy and Graves' hyperthyroidism. Findings of the study overall: Ophthalmopathy versus stable hyperthyroidism: 13-signature model gave less than 90% sensitivity, less than 82% specificity. The study's model predicted ophthalmopathy progression at roughly 64% sensitivity and 72.22% specificity.

V shed 0 bases and J shed 8 bases, with 5 bases lying between them. CDR1 and CDR2 from the germline V gene are SGDLS and YYNGEE. This CDR3 spans 11 amino acids. RNA transcripts were the template, and TCR beta CDR3 regions were amplified from them. Scientists carried out first-round RT-PCR using HTBI primers and then a second-round multiplex PCR. TCRdb re-called the multiplex PCR reads through MiXCR, storing one row per CDR3 protein. The sample includes approximately 540,000 distinct CDR3 sequences, approximately 37% of them seen just once. The sequencing input was peripheral blood or thyroid tissue (not recorded which). The chain employs TRBV9 and TRBJ1-2; D not certain. This TCR was recovered from an adult man with Graves' hyperthyroidism. Written as DNA, the CDR3 is TGTGCCAGCAGCGTAGGAAAAGGCTACACCCTC. As protein: CASSVGKGYTL.